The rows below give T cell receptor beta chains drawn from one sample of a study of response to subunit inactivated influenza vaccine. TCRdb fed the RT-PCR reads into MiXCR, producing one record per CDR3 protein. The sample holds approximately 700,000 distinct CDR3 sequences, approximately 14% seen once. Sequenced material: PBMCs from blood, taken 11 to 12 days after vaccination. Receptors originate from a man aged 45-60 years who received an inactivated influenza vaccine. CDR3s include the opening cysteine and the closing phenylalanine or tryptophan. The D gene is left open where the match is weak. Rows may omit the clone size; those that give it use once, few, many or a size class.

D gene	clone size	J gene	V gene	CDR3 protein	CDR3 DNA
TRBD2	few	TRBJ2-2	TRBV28	CASTWASGNTGELFF	TGTGCCAGTACCTGGGCTAGCGGGAACACCGGGGAGCTGTTTTTT
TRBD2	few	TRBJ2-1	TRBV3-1	CASSQDQASGRRNEQFF	TGTGCCAGCAGCCAAGATCAGGCTAGCGGGAGGAGGAATGAGCAGTTCTTC
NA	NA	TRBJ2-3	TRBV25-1	CASSATFVTDTQYF	TGTGCCAGCAGTGCAACGTTCGTAACAGATACGCAGTATTTT
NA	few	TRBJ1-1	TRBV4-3	CASSQNQGAEAFF	TGCGCCAGCAGCCAGAATCAAGGCGCTGAAGCTTTCTTT
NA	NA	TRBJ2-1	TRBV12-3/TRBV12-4	CASSFGGFEQFF	TGTGCCAGCAGTTTCGGGGGCTTTGAGCAGTTCTTC
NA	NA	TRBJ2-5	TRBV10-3	CAISESAGQETQYF	TGTGCCATCAGTGAGTCGGCAGGCCAAGAGACCCAGTACTTC
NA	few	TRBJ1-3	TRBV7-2	CASSLDSRSGNTIYF	TGTGCCAGCAGCTTAGACAGCCGCTCTGGAAACACCATATATTTT
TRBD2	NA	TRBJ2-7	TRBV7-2	CASSGTSGHSYEQYF	TGTGCCAGCTCCGGGACTAGCGGACACTCCTACGAGCAGTACTTC
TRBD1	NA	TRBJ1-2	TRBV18	CASSPGQGRPYGYIF	TGTGCCAGCTCACCGGGACAGGGCCGACCCTATGGCTACATCTTC
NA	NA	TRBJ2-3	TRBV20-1	CSARGSHTQYF	TGCAGTGCTAGAGGTTCACATACGCAGTATTTT
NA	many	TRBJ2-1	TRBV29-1	CSVERLTGREQFF	TGCAGCGTCGAAAGATTGACAGGACGAGAGCAGTTCTTC
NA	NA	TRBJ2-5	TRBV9	CASSPGWAVGTQYF	TGTGCCAGCAGCCCCGGTTGGGCGGTGGGGACCCAGTACTTC
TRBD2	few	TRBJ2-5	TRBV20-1	CSARRTSGPQETQYF	TGCAGTGCTAGGAGGACTAGCGGACCTCAAGAGACCCAGTACTTC
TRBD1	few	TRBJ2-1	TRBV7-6	CASNPGQGAREQFF	TGTGCCAGCAACCCGGGACAGGGGGCAAGAGAGCAGTTCTTC
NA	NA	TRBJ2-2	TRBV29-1	CSVQVGVGGGELFF	TGCAGCGTGCAAGTGGGGGTGGGCGGCGGGGAGCTGTTTTTT
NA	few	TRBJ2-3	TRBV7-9	CASSSDSRGQYF	TGTGCCAGCAGCTCGGACTCCCGGGGGCAGTATTTT
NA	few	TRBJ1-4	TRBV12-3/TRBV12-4	CASSYSPLGEKLFF	TGTGCCAGCAGTTACAGCCCCCTTGGGGAAAAACTGTTTTTT
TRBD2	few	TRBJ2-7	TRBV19	CASSTSWLAGPTYEQYF	TGTGCCAGTAGTACTTCGTGGCTAGCGGGACCTACTTACGAGCAGTACTTC
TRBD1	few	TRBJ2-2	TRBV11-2	CASRTGRNTGELFF	TGTGCCAGCAGGACAGGGAGGAACACCGGGGAGCTGTTTTTT
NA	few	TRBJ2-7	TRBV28	CASSLLQSGRTSEQYF	TGTGCCAGCAGTTTACTCCAATCCGGGAGAACTAGTGAGCAGTACTTC
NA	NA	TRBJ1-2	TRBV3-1	CASSQGQILSGYTF	TGTGCCAGCAGCCAAGGACAGATTCTCTCTGGCTACACCTTC
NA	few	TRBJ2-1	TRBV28	CASSLTGSGLMREQFF	TGTGCCAGCAGTTTAACTGGTAGCGGACTAATGCGCGAGCAGTTCTTC
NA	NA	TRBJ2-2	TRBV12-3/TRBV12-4	CASTRGETGELFF	TGTGCCAGCACCCGCGGGGAAACCGGGGAGCTGTTTTTT
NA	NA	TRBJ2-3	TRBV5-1	CASSSPGQKNWADTQYF	TGCGCCAGCAGTTCCCCGGGACAAAAAAATTGGGCAGATACGCAGTATTTT
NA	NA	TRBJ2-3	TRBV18	CASSPPGVADTQYF	TGTGCCAGCTCACCACCAGGGGTGGCAGATACGCAGTATTTT